This T cell receptor (beta chain) is from a study of Graves' ophthalmopathy and Graves' hyperthyroidism. This CDR3 has 16 residues. Germline-derived CDR1 and CDR2 are MNHNS and SASEGT. The V segment lost 7 bases and the J segment 3 bases; nucleotides outside the gene matches: 10. At least ten counts were recorded for this clonotype. The target antigen is unknown. Stable hyperthyroid donors showed no ophthalmopathy during 18 months follow-up. General study results and limits: The model's prediction of ophthalmopathy progression had 65% to 71% sensitivity and approximately 72% specificity. Detection in blood was also observed for most expanded thyroid clonotypes above 0.001 frequency.

The authors amplified TCR beta CDR3 regions, and they did so from RNA transcripts for repertoire sequencing. Second-round multiplex PCR followed a first-round RT-PCR using HTBI primers. TCRdb reprocessed the multiplex PCR reads via MiXCR and lists one record per CDR3 protein. The sample lists roughly 420,000 distinct CDR3 sequences, roughly 21% occurring once. The sequenced sample consisted of peripheral blood. The receptor was isolated from a woman between 18 and 30 years old with stable Graves' hyperthyroidism. The chain recombines TRBV6-1 with TRBJ2-7, with 12 nucleotides matching TRBD2. The CDR3 protein is CASTNLGLAGFYEQYF. The DNA for the CDR3 is TGTGCCAGCACTAACCTTGGACTAGCGGGGTTCTACGAGCAGTACTTC.